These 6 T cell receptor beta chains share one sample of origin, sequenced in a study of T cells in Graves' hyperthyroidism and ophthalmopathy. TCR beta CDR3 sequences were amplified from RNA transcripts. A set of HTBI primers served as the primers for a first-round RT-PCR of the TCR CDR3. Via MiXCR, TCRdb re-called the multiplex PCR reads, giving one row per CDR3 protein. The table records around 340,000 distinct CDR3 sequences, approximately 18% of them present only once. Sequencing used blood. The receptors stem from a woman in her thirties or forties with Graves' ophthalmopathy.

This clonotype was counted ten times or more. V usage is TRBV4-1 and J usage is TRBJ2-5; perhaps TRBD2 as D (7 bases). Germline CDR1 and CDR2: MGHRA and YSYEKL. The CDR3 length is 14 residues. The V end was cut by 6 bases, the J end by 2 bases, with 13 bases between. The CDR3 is CASRGRGAQETQYF. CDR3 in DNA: TGCGCCAGCAGAGGCCGGGGGGCTCAAGAGACCCAGTACTTC.

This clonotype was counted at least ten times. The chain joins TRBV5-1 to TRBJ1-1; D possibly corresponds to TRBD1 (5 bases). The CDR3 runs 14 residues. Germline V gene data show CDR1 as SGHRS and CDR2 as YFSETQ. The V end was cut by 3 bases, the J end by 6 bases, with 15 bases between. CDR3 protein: CASSSADRAPEAFF. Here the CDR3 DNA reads TGCGCCAGCAGCTCGGCCGACAGAGCTCCTGAAGCTTTCTTT.

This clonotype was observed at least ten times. CDR3: CASRERQRGQGNYGYTF. Here the CDR3 DNA reads TGTGCCAGCAGAGAACGCCAAAGAGGACAGGGAAACTATGGCTACACCTTC. This rearrangement joins TRBV2 to TRBJ1-2; 8 bases fit TRBD1. Germline-derived CDR1 and CDR2 are SNHLY and FYNNEI. V lost 6 bases to trimming and J lost 2 bases; unmatched junction nucleotides: 14. The CDR3 is made up of 17 amino acids.

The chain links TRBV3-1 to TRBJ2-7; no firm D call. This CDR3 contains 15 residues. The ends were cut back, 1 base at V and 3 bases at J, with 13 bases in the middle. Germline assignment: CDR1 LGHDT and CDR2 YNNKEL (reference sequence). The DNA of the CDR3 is TGTGCCAGCAGCCAAGGAAGGCAGCCCCACTACGAGCAGTACTTC. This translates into CASSQGRQPHYEQYF.

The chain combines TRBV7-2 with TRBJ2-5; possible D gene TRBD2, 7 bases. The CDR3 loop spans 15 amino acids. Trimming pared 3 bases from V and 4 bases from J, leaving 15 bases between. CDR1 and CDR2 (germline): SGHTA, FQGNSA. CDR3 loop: CASSFYPGGVETQYF. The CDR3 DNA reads TGTGCCAGCAGCTTTTACCCGGGGGGCGTAGAGACCCAGTACTTC.

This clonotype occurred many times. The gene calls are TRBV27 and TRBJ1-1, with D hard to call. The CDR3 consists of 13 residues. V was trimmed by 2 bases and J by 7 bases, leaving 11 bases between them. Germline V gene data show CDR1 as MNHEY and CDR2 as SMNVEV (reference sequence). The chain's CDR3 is CASSLILGDEAFF. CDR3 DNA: TGTGCCAGCAGTTTAATTTTGGGTGATGAAGCTTTCTTT.